One sample yielded the 19 T cell receptor beta chains listed below, sequenced in a study of T cell repertoires in cytomegalovirus infection. TCRdb processed the reads anew with MiXCR; each CDR3 protein has one entry. This sample has roughly 250,000 distinct CDR3 sequences, with approximately 13% found just once. Sequencing was carried out using PBMCs. The receptors shown here come from a human donor in good health (CMV status not recorded). Some clones in this sample may be carry-over from other donors' samples.

This clonotype was seen repeatedly, ten times or more. V is TRBV28 and J is TRBJ1-2, with 9 bases identical to TRBD1. Germline trimming cut 5 bases from V and 7 bases from J; bases unmatched to any gene: 8. From germline, CDR1 is MDHEN and CDR2 SYDVKM. The CDR3 length is 14 residues. CDR3 sequence: CASSPGQGSSGYTF. CDR3 nucleotide sequence: TGTGCCAGCAGTCCGGGACAGGGTTCCTCTGGCTACACCTTC.

For this clonotype: This may be a read error, as it is one base from a much larger clone. This chain uses TRBV6-2 or TRBV6-3 with TRBJ2-5; 7 positions match TRBD2. The V segment lost 10 bases and the J segment 1 base; nucleotides outside the gene matches: 6. Germline values: CDR1 MNHEY, CDR2 SVGEGT. This CDR3 has 13 residues. CDR3 DNA sequence: TGTGCCAACAGATCGGGGGGCCAAGAGACCCAGTACTTC. Its protein product is CANRSGGQETQYF.

This clonotype came up many times. This chain connects TRBV4-1 to TRBJ2-3; D may match TRBD1 or TRBD2 (5 bases each). This CDR3 contains 16 residues. From germline, CDR1 is MGHRA and CDR2 YSYEKL. V lost 1 base and J 0 bases, leaving 11 bases between the germline ends. CDR3 protein: CASSQGGTLSTDTQYF. For the CDR3, the DNA is TGCGCCAGCAGCCAAGGTGGGACCCTCAGCACAGATACGCAGTATTTT.

This clonotype was picked up one time. The chain uses TRBV7-6 and TRBJ2-3; D might be TRBD1 or TRBD2, each matching 5 bases. Germline loops: CDR1 SGHVS, CDR2 FNYEAQ. The V end lost 4 bases, the J end lost 8 bases, and 13 bases lay between the germline ends. CDR3 length equals 13 residues. CDR3 in amino acids: CASSSRGQGTQYF. The CDR3 DNA follows: TGTGCCAGCAGCTCGAGGGGCCAGGGTACGCAGTATTTT.

This clonotype was seen repeatedly, ten times or more. This chain links TRBV12-3 or TRBV12-4 with TRBJ1-5; tentatively, D is TRBD1 (6 bases). V lost 4 bases to trimming and J lost 3 bases, with 7 bases between them. The CDR3 is 13 amino acids. For the CDR3, the DNA is TGTGCCAGCAGTTACAGGGACAATCAGCCCCAGCATTTT. This translates into CASSYRDNQPQHF.

This clonotype was counted at least ten times. The CDR3 region is CSAITGGTGELFF. The CDR3 region has the DNA TGCAGCGCTATAACGGGGGGAACCGGGGAGCTGTTTTTT. V usage is TRBV29-1 and J usage is TRBJ2-2; the match to TRBD2 covers 7 bases. The length of the CDR3 is 13 residues. V dropped 7 bases and J dropped 5; count of bases not matched to a gene: 7. The germline gives CDR1 SQVTM, CDR2 ANQGSEA.

This clonotype appeared a few times. The gene calls are TRBV18 and TRBJ2-1; D might be TRBD2 (6 bases). Trimming removed 1 base from V and 0 bases from J, with 10 bases in between. Germline V CDR1 and CDR2: KGHSH, LQKENI. The CDR3 consists of 16 residues. The CDR3 nucleotides read TGTGCCAGCTCACCACGGACTAAGAGCTCCTACAATGAGCAGTTCTTC. Protein: CASSPRTKSSYNEQFF.

This clonotype has a count of ten or more. V is TRBV7-2 and J is TRBJ2-2; 10 positions agree with TRBD1. V lost 2 bases and J lost 5; bases outside the gene matches: 5. This CDR3 spans 16 amino acids. Germline V gives CDR1 SGHTA, CDR2 FQGNSA. The chain's CDR3 is CASSLTPDRGTGELFF. The CDR3 region has the DNA TGTGCCAGCAGCTTAACCCCGGACAGGGGGACCGGGGAGCTGTTTTTT.

This clonotype was picked up many times. The rearrangement joins TRBV7-2 to TRBJ1-5, with TRBD1 as a possible D gene (5 bases). The CDR3 extends over 15 amino acids. The ends were cut back, 2 bases at V and 3 bases at J, with 11 bases in the middle. Germline loops: CDR1 SGHTA, CDR2 FQGNSA. This CDR3 reads CASSLRQGVNQPQHF. Here the CDR3 DNA reads TGTGCCAGCAGCTTACGACAAGGGGTCAATCAGCCCCAGCATTTT.

This clonotype came up many times. The V gene is TRBV7-2, the J gene TRBJ2-7, with D perhaps matching TRBD1 (6 bases). Per the germline V gene, CDR1 is SGHTA and CDR2 is FQGNSA. Trimming took off 7 bases at V and 0 bases at J, with 13 bases between the two ends. CDR3 size: 14 residues. This CDR3 is CASTPDRSSYEQYF. The CDR3 nucleotides read TGTGCCAGCACCCCCGACAGGAGCTCCTACGAGCAGTACTTC.

At least ten counts were recorded for this clonotype. The chain links TRBV12-3 or TRBV12-4 to TRBJ2-1; 7 bases fit TRBD1. The length of the CDR3 is 13 residues. V lost 3 bases and J lost 9; bases outside the gene matches: 5. The CDR3 reads CASSLTGWGEQFF. CDR3 DNA sequence: TGTGCCAGCAGTTTGACAGGGTGGGGTGAGCAGTTCTTC.

This clonotype has only a few counts. The chain has TRBV4-3 and TRBJ2-3; TRBD1 matches at 7 bases. Germline V gives CDR1 LGHNA, CDR2 YSLEER. The CDR3 is made up of 14 amino acids. After removal of 1 base from V and 5 bases from J, the junction contained 3 bases not matched to a gene. The CDR3 DNA sequence: TGCGCCAGCAGCCAAGGGGGACAGCTAGATACGCAGTATTTT. As protein: CASSQGGQLDTQYF.

At least ten counts were recorded for this clonotype. CDR3 bases: TGTGCCAGCAGCTTAGTCGGCGGGGGGGCCAATGAGCAGTTCTTC. Translated: CASSLVGGGANEQFF. This chain joins TRBV7-6 and TRBJ2-1; 9 nucleotides agree with TRBD2. The germline gives CDR1 SGHVS, CDR2 FNYEAQ. V shed 1 base, J shed 6 bases, and the junction held 4 bases outside the gene matches. The CDR3 has 15 residues.

This clonotype came up many times. This chain connects TRBV7-9 to TRBJ1-5; 7 positions agree with TRBD1. The germline V gene has CDR1 SEHNR and CDR2 FQNEAQ (reference sequence). The V segment lost 5 bases and the J segment 3 bases; nucleotides outside the gene matches: 10. The CDR3 covers 16 residues. CDR3 DNA sequence: TGTGCCAGCAGCGATGAACCGGGACAGAACAATCAGCCCCAGCATTTT. Protein sequence: CASSDEPGQNNQPQHF.

The V call is TRBV29-1, the J call TRBJ2-7, with TRBD1 matching over 12 bases. Trimming took 6 bases from V and 2 from J; bases not matched to a gene: 8. Germline values: CDR1 SQVTM, CDR2 ANQGSEA. This CDR3 region has 15 residues. This chain's CDR3 is CSVRLRDRGPYEQYF. The CDR3 DNA sequence: TGCAGCGTAAGACTGCGGGACAGGGGGCCCTACGAGCAGTACTTC.

This clonotype was counted only a few times. The chain carries TRBV7-3 and TRBJ1-6; the match to TRBD1 covers 7 bases. Germline V gives CDR1 SGHTA, CDR2 FQGTGA. V lost 1 base to trimming and J lost 7 bases; unmatched junction nucleotides: 4. The CDR3 covers 15 residues. The CDR3 protein is CASSLSPGGNSPLHF. CDR3 nucleotide sequence: TGTGCCAGCAGCTTAAGCCCAGGGGGAAATTCACCCCTCCACTTT. Looking up the rest from reference TRBV7-3 and TRBJ1-6 gives the full variable domain: GAGVSQTPSNKVTEKGKYVELRCDPISGHTALYWYRQSLGQGPEFLIYFQGTGAADDSGLPNDRFFAVRPEGSVSTLKIQRTERGDSAVYLCASSLSPGGNSPLHFGNGTRLTVT.

The rearrangement joins TRBV5-1 to TRBJ2-3; a weak D match, TRBD1 (7 bases). Between the trimmed V and J ends, which lost 4 bases and 3 bases, there was a span of 18 bases. Per germline, CDR1 SGHRS and CDR2 YFSETQ. CDR3 size: 16 residues. The CDR3: CASSPGDSGETDTQYF. The CDR3 nucleotides are TGCGCCAGCAGCCCGGGGGACAGCGGAGAGACAGATACGCAGTATTTT.

In its sample, this clonotype was seen a few times. This rearrangement joins TRBV6-5 to TRBJ2-2, with TRBD1 identical over 8 bases. V lost 6 bases to trimming and J lost 6 bases; unmatched junction nucleotides: 6. CDR1 and CDR2 (germline): MNHEY, SVGAGI. The CDR3 consists of 14 residues. This CDR3 reads CASRRQGYAGELFF. DNA of the CDR3: TGTGCCAGCAGGCGACAGGGGTATGCCGGGGAGCTGTTTTTT.

The table lists this clonotype with a few counts. The CDR3 sequence is CASSIIYRRGRSEKLFF. DNA of the CDR3: TGTGCCAGCAGTATTATATACCGCAGGGGCCGGAGCGAAAAACTGTTTTTT. V and J are TRBV6-1 and TRBJ1-4; D is possibly TRBD1 (6 bases). CDR1 is MNHNS, CDR2 SASEGT, per germline. V gave up 5 bases and J gave up 8 bases, with 24 bases separating them. This CDR3 contains 17 residues.